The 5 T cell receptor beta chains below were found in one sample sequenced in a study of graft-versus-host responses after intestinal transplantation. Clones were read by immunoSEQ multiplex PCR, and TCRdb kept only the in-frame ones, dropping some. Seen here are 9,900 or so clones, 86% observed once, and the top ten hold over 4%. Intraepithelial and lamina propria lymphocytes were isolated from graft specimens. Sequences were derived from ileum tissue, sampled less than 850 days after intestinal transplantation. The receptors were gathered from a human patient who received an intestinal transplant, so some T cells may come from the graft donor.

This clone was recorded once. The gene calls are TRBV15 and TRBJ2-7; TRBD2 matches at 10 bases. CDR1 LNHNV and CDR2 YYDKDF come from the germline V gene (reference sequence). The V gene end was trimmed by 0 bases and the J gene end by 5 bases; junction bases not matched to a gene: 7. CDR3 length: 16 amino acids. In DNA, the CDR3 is TGTGCCACCAGCAGAGATCCAGCGGGGGGGCCCGACGAGCAGTACTTC. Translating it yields CATSRDPAGGPDEQYF.

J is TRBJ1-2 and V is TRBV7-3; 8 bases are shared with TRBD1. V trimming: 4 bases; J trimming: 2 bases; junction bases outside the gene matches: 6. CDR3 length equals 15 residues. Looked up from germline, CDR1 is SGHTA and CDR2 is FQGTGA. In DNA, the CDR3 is TGTGCCAGCAGCTCGACAGGGGAGGGGAACTATGGCTACACCTTC. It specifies CASSSTGEGNYGYTF.

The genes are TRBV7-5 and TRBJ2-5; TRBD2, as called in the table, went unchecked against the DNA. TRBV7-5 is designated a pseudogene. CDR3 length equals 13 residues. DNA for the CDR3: TGTGTCAGATGGTCTAGCGGACAAGAGACCCAGTACTTC. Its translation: CVRWSSGQETQYF.

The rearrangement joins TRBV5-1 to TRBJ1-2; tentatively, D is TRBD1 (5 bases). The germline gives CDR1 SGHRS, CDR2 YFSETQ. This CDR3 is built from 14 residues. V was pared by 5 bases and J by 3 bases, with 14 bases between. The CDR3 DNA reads TGCGCCAGCAGTCCGACGACAGAGTACTATGGCTACACCTTC. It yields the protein CASSPTTEYYGYTF.

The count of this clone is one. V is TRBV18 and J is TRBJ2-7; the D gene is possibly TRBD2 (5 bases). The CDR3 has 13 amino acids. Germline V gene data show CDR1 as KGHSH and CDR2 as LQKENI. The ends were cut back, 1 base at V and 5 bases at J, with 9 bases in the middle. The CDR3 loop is CASSPQGVDEQYF. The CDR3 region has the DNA TGTGCCAGCTCACCACAGGGAGTCGACGAGCAGTACTTC. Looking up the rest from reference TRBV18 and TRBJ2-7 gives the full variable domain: NAGVMQNPRHLVRRRGQEARLRCSPMKGHSHVYWYRQLPEEGLKFMVYLQKENIIDESGMPKERFSAEFPKEGPSILRIQQVVRGDSAAYFCASSPQGVDEQYFGPGTRLTVT.